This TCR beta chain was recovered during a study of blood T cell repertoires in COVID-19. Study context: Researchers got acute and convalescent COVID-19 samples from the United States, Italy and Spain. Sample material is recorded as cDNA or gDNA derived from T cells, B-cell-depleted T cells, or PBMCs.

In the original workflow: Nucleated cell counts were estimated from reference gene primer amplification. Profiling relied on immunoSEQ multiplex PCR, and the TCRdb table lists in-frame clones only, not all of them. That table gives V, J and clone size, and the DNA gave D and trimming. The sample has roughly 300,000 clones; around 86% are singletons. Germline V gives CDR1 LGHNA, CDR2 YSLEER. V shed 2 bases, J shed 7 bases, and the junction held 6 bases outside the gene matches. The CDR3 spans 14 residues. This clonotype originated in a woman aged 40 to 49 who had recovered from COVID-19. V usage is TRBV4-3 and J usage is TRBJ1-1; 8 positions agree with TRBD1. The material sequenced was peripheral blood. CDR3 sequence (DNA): TGCGCCAGCAGCCAAAGGGACAGGAGTAGTGAAGCTTTCTTT. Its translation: CASSQRDRSSEAFF.